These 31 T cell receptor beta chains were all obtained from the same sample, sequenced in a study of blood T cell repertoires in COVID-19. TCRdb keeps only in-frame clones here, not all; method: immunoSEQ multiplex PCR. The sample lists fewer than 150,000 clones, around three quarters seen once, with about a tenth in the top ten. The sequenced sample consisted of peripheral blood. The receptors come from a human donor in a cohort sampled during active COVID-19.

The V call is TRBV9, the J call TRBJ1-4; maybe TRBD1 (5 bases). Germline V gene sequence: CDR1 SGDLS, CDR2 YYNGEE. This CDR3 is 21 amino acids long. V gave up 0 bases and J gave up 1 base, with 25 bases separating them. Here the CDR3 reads CASSVAMSAGIPLGTNEKLFF. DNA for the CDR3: TGTGCCAGCAGCGTAGCTATGTCGGCAGGGATCCCTCTTGGAACTAATGAAAAACTGTTTTTT.

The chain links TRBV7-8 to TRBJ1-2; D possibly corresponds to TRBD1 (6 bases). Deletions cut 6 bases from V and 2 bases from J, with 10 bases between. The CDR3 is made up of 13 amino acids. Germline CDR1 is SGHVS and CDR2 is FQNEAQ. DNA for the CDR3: TGTGCCAGCAGAGAGGACAGAAACTATGGCTACACCTTC. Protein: CASREDRNYGYTF. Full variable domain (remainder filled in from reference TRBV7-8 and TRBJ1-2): GAGVSQSPRYKVAKRGQDVALRCDPISGHVSLFWYQQALGQGPEFLTYFQNEAQLDKSGLPSDRFFAERPEGSVSTLKIQRTQQEDSAVYLCASREDRNYGYTFGSGTRLTVV.

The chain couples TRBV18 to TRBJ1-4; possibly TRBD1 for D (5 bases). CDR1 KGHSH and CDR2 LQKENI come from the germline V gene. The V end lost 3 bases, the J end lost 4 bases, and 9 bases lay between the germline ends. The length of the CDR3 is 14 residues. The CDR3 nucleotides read TGTGCCAGCTCACCTGGACACATTAATGAAAAACTGTTTTTT. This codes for CASSPGHINEKLFF.

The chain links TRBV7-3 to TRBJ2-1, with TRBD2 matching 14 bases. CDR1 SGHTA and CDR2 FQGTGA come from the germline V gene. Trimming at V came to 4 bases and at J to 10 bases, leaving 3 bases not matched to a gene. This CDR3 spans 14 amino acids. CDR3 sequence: CASSSGLAGDEQFF. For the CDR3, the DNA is TGTGCCAGCAGCTCGGGACTAGCGGGGGACGAGCAGTTCTTC.

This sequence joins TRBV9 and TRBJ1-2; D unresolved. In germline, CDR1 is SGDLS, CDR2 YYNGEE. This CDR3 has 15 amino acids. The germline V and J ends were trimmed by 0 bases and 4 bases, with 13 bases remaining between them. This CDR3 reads CASSVGSGDLYGYTF. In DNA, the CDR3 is TGTGCCAGCAGCGTAGGGAGTGGCGATCTCTATGGCTACACCTTC.

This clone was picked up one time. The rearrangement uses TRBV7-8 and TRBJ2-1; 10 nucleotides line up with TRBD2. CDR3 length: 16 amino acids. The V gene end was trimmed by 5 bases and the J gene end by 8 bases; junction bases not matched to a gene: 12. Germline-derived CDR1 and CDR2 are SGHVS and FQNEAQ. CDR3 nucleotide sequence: TGTGCCAGCAGCCCGCGCGAGGGTAGCGGGGGGTATGAGCAGTTCTTC. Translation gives CASSPREGSGGYEQFF.

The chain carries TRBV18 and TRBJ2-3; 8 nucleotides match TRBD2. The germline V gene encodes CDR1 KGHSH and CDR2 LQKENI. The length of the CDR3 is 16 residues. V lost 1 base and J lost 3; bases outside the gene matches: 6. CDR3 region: CASSPRDRGGTDTQYF. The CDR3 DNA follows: TGTGCCAGCTCACCACGAGACCGGGGGGGAACAGATACGCAGTATTTT.

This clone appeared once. CDR3 amino acids: CSASMDRGQSEQFF. The DNA for the CDR3 is TGCAGTGCTAGTATGGACAGGGGGCAGAGTGAGCAGTTCTTC. V usage is TRBV20-1 and J usage is TRBJ2-1; 11 bases fit TRBD1. Germline assignment: CDR1 DFQATT and CDR2 SNEGSKA (reference sequence). V lost 3 bases to trimming and J lost 9 bases; unmatched junction nucleotides: 7. The CDR3 loop spans 14 amino acids.

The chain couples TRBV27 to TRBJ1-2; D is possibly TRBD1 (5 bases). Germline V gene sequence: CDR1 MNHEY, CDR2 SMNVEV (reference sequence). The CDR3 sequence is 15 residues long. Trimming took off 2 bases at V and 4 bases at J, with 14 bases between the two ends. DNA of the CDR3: TGTGCCAGCAGTTTAACCACCTCGGGGGTCTATGGCTACACCTTC. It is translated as CASSLTTSGVYGYTF.

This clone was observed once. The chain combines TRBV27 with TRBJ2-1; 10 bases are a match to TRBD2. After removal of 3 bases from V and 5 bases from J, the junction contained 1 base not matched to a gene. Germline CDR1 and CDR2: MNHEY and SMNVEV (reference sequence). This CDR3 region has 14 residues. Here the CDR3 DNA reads TGTGCCAGCAGTTTTCTAGCGGGAGACAATGAGCAGTTCTTC. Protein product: CASSFLAGDNEQFF.

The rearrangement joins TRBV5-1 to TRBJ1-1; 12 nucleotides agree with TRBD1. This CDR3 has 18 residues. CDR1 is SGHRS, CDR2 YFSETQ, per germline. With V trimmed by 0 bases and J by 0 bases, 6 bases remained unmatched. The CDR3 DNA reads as TGCGCCAGCAGCTTGGTCGGGACAGGGGGCGTGATGAACACTGAAGCTTTCTTT. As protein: CASSLVGTGGVMNTEAFF.

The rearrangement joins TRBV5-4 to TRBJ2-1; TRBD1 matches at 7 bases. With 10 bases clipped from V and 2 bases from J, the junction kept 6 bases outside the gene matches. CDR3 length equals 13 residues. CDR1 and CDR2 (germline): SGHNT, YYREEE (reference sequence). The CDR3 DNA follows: TGTGCCTTTAGACAGGGACCCTACAATGAGCAGTTCTTC. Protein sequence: CAFRQGPYNEQFF.

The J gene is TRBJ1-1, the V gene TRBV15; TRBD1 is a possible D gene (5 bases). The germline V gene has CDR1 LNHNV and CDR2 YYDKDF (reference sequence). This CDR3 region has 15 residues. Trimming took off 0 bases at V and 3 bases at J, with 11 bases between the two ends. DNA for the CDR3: TGTGCCACCAGCAGAGATCTTTCGGGGGACACTGAAGCTTTCTTT. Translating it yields CATSRDLSGDTEAFF.

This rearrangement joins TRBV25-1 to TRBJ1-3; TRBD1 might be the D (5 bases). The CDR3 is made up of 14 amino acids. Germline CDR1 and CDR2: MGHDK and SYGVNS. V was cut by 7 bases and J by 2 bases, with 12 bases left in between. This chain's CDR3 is CASTGGGTGNTIYF. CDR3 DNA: TGTGCCAGCACCGGCGGGGGGACTGGAAACACCATATATTTT.

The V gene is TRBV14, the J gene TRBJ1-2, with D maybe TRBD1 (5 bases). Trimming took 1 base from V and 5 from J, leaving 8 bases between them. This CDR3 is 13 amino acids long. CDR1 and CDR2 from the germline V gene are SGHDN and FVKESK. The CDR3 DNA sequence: TGTGCCAGCAGCCAAGGGTCAGGGTATGGCTACACCTTC. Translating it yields CASSQGSGYGYTF. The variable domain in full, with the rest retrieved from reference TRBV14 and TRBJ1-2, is EAGVTQFPSHSVIEKGQTVTLRCDPISGHDNLYWYRRVMGKEIKFLLHFVKESKQDESGMPNNRFLAERTGGTYSTLKVQPAELEDSGVYFCASSQGSGYGYTFGSGTRLTVV.

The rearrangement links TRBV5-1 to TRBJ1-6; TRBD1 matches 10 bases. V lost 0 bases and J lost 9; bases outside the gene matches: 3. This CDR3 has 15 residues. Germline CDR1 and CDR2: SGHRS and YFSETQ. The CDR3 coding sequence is TGCGCCAGCAGCTTGGGACAGGGGGCCCCTTCACCCCTCCACTTT. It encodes CASSLGQGAPSPLHF.

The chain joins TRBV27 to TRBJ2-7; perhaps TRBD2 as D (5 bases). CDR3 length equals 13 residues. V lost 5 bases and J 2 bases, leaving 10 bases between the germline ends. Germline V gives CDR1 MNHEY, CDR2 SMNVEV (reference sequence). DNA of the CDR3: TGTGCCAGCAGTCAAATCGGGACCTACGAGCAGTACTTC. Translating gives CASSQIGTYEQYF.

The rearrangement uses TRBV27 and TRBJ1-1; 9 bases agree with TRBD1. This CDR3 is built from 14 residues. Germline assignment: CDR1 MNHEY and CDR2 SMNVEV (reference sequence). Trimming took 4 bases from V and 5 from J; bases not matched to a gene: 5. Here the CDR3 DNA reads TGTGCCAGCAGTTCTGGGACAGGGAGGACTGAAGCTTTCTTT. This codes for CASSSGTGRTEAFF.

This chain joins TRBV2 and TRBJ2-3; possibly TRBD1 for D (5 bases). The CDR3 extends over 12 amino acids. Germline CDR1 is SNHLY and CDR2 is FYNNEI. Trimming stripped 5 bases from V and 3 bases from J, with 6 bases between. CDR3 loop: CASSPGTDTQYF. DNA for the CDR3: TGTGCCAGCAGTCCAGGGACAGATACGCAGTATTTT.

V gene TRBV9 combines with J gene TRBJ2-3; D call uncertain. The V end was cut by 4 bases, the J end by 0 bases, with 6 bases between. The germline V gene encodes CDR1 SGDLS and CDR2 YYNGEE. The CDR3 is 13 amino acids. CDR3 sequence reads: CASSLLSTDTQYF. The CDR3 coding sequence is TGTGCCAGCAGCTTGTTAAGCACAGATACGCAGTATTTT.

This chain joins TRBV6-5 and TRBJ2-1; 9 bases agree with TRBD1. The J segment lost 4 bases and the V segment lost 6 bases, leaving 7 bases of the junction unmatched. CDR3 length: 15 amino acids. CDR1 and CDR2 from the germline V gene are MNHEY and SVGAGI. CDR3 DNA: TGTGCCAGCAGACCGAGACAGGGGGTTTACAATGAGCAGTTCTTC. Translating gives CASRPRQGVYNEQFF.

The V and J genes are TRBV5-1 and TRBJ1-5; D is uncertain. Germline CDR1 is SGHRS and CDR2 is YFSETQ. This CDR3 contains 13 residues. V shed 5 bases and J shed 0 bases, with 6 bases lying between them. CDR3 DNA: TGCGCCAGCAGGTTTAATAGCAATCAGCCCCAGCATTTT. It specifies CASRFNSNQPQHF.

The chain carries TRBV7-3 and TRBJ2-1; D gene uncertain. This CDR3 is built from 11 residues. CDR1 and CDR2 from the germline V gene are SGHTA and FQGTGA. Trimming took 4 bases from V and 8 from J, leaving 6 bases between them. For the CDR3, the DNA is TGTGCCAGCAGCTCCGGAGATGAGCAGTTCTTC. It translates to CASSSGDEQFF.

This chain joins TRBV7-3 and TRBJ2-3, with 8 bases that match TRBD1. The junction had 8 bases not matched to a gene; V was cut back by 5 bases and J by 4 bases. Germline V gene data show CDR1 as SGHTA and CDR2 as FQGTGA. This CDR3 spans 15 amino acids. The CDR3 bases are TGTGCCAGCAGCCTAGACAGGGGCAAATCAGATACGCAGTATTTT. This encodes CASSLDRGKSDTQYF.

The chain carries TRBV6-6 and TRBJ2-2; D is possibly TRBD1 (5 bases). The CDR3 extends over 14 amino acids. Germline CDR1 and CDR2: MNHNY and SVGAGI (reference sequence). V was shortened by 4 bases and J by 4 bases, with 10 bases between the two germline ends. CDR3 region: CASSSTRATGELFF. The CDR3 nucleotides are TGTGCCAGCAGTTCCACCAGGGCCACCGGGGAGCTGTTTTTT.

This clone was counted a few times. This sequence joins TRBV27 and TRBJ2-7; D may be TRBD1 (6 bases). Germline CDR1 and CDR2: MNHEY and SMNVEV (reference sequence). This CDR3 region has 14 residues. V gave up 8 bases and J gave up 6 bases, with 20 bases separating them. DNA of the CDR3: TGTGCCAGCGGCCCGGGACACCCCAGTAGCGAGCAGTACTTC. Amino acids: CASGPGHPSSEQYF.

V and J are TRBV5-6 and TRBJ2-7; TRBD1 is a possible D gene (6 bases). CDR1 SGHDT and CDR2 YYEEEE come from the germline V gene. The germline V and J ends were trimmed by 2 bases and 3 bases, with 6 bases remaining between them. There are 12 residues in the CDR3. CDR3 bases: TGTGCCAGCAGCTTAGGGGGCTACGAGCAGTACTTC. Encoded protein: CASSLGGYEQYF.

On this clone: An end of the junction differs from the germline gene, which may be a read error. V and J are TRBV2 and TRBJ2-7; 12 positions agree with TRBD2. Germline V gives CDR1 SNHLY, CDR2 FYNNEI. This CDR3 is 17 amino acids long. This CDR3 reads CASNELAGGLETYEQYF. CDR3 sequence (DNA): TGTGCCAGCAATGAACTAGCGGGGGGCCTAGAGACCTACGAGCAGTACTTC.

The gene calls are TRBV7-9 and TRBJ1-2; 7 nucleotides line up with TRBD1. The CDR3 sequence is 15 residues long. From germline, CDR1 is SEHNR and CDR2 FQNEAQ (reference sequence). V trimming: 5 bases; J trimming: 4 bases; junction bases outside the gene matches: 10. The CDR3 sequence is CASSARDSESYGYTF. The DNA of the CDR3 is TGTGCCAGCAGCGCGCGGGACAGCGAGAGCTATGGCTACACCTTC.

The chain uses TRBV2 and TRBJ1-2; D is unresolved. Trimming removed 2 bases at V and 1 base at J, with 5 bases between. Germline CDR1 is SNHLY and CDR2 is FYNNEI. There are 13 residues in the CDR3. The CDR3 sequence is CASSEHGNYGYTF. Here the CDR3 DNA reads TGTGCCAGCAGTGAACACGGTAACTATGGCTACACCTTC. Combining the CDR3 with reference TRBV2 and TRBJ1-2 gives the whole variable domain EPEVTQTPSHQVTQMGQEVILRCVPISNHLYFYWYRQILGQKVEFLVSFYNNEISEKSEIFDDQFSVERPDGSNFTLKIRSTKLEDSAMYFCASSEHGNYGYTFGSGTRLTVV.

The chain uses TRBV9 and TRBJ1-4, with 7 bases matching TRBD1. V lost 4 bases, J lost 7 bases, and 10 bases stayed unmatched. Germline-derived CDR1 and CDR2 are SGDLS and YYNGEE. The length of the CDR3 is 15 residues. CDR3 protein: CASSPRTGGGEKLFF. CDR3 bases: TGTGCCAGCAGCCCCCGGACAGGCGGAGGTGAAAAACTGTTTTTT.